This TCR beta chain is drawn from a study of T-cell reconstitution after alpha-beta-depleted transplantation in children. The CDR3 spans 14 residues. Trimming took 1 base from V and 13 from J, leaving 17 bases between them. Germline V gene sequence: CDR1 SGHRS, CDR2 YFSETQ. Unique molecular identifiers were used to barcode this TCRbeta library. Each CDR3 protein is one row after TCRdb ran MiXCR on the PCR reads. The repertoire has a few hundred thousand distinct CDR3 sequences, more than 20% of them found once; the top ten carry 30% to 45%. Study observations and caveats: Reportedly, only several hundred clones from non-depleted graft cells drove alpha-beta T-cell counts at about two months. Surviving recipient cells, namely T cells and thymic progenitors, were the source of high day-60 TCRbeta diversity in some patients. One year after transplant, T-cell counts and diversity came mostly from newly produced T cells.

On this clonotype: Its antigen remains unidentified.

Sequences were derived from PBMCs, sampled before TCRalphabeta/CD19-depleted stem cell transplant. The TCR originated in a boy in the first two years of life with Wiskott-Aldrich syndrome, due to receive a stem cell transplant. J is TRBJ2-2 and V is TRBV5-1; no reliable D call. CDR3 coding DNA: TGCGCCAGCAGCTTGAGGCAGTCATCCCAAATGCTGTTTTTT. Its translation is CASSLRQSSQMLFF.